This TCR beta chain is drawn from a study of T cell responses to AZD1222 COVID-19 vaccine. As for the study in general: Some second doses came at about 4 weeks and others at about 12 weeks; these were pooled. Study-level findings and limits: Repertoires were obtained only post-peak T cell response. Females made up more of the donors, who were largely white British, and clonal diversity may have come out too low.

The germline V gene encodes CDR1 KGHDR and CDR2 SFDVKD. The CDR3 has 14 residues. V gave up 5 bases and J gave up 8 bases, with 15 bases separating them. This table comes from immunoSEQ multiplex PCR, and its TCRdb copy is limited to in-frame clones, with some not included. This sample yields about 90,000 clones, of which nearly 90% are seen a single time; around 5.8% belongs to the top ten. About this clone itself: Its antigen is as yet unknown.

The TCR comes from an adult in good health. The input for sequencing was peripheral blood, taken on day 0 of AZD1222 vaccination. J is TRBJ2-1 and V is TRBV24-1; D remains ambiguous. CDR3 in amino acids: CATSVTERNHEQFF. CDR3 in DNA: TGTGCCACCAGTGTTACCGAGCGCAACCATGAGCAGTTCTTC.